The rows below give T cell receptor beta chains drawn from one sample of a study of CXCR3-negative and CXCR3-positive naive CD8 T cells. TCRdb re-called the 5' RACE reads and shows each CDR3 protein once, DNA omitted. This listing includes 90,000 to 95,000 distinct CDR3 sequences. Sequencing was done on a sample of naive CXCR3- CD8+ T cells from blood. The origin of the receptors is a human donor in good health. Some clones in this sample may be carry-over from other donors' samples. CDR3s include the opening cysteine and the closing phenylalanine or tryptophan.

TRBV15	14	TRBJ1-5	CATSPDGSNQPQHF
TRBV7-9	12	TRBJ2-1	CASSPWSNEQFF
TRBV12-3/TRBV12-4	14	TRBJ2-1	CASSTGQPGNEQFF
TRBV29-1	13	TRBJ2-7	CSVEEALPYEQYF
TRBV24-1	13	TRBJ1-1	CATSDPPGGEAFF
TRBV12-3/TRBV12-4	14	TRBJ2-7	CASSFEGTAYEQYF
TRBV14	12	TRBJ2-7	CASSQAPYEQYF
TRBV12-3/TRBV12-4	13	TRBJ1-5	CASSFGGNQPQHF
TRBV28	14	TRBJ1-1	CASSFVVPGTEAFF
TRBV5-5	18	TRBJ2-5	CASSSDRTGSQPEETQYF
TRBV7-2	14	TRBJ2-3	CASSLVGGEDTQYF
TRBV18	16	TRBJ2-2	CASSPKWGTNTGELFF
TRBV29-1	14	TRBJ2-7	CSVTRDRGFYEQYF
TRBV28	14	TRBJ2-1	CASSTGTGGNEQFF
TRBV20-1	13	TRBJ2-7	CSAREWNPYEQYF
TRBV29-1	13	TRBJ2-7	CSFTGQNSYEQYF
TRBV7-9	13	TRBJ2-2	CASSSTEHGELFF
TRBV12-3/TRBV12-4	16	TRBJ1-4	CASSLYRGPLGSELFF
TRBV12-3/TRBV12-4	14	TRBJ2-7	CASSLSGDSYEQYF
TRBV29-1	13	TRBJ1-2	CSVEAGPSGSYTF
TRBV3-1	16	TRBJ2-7	CASSQDTSYPPYEQYF
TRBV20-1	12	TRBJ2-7	CSARDGGYEQYF